A selection of T cell receptor beta chains follows, all from one sample in a study of CD8+CD57+ T cells in acquired aplastic anemia. TCRdb processed the reads anew with MiXCR; each CDR3 protein has one entry. Of 200,000 to 250,000 distinct CDR3 sequences in the sample, 30% to 40% were seen once. The sample taken for sequencing was sorted CD4+, CD8+, or CD8+CD57+ T cells (not recorded which) from PBMCs. Source of these receptors: a human donor in good health, serving as a control. CDR3s include the opening cysteine and the closing phenylalanine or tryptophan. A D gene is named only where the DNA matches it firmly. The size entry is marked missing in some rows and otherwise reads once, few, many or a size class.

>TRBD2|TRBJ2-1|TRBV27|NA
TGTGCCAGCAATCAAAGGACTAGCGGGAGGGTCACGGAGCAGTTCTTC
CASNQRTSGRVTEQFF
>NA|TRBJ2-2|TRBV7-3|NA
TGTGCCAGCAAAACGAGGGACACCGGGGAGCTGTTTTTT
CASKTRDTGELFF
>NA|TRBJ2-1|TRBV9|NA
TGTGCCAGCAGCCAAATGAACCGGGACGAGCGGTTCTTC
CASSQMNRDERFF
>TRBD1|TRBJ2-7|TRBV5-1|many
TGCGCCAGCAGCTTCTTTGAGACAGGGGGCTACGAGCAGTACTTC
CASSFFETGGYEQYF
>TRBD2|TRBJ2-3|TRBV9|many
TGTGCCAGCAGCGTAAGCGGGGGGAGGACAGATACGCAGTATTTT
CASSVSGGRTDTQYF
>NA|TRBJ1-1|TRBV13|many
TGTGCCAGCAGCTTAGGCCTAGTCACTGAAGCTTTCTTT
CASSLGLVTEAFF
>NA|TRBJ2-6|TRBV4-1|NA
TGCGCCAGCAGCCAAGCCGCAGGCGGCCGCTCTGGGGCCAACGTCCTGACTTTC
CASSQAAGGRSGANVLTF
>TRBD2|TRBJ2-2|TRBV6-1|NA
TGTGCCAGCAGAATATATCGGGGGAGGGCGGGCTACACCGGGGAGCTGTTTTTT
CASRIYRGRAGYTGELFF
>NA|TRBJ1-5|TRBV12-3/TRBV12-4|many
TGTGCCAGCAGTTGGGTCGGGGGCCAGAATCAGCCCCAGCATTTT
CASSWVGGQNQPQHF
>TRBD2|TRBJ2-3|TRBV5-1|NA
TGCGCCAGCAGCTTTGGACTAGCGGGAGATATGGCAGATACGCAGTATTTT
CASSFGLAGDMADTQYF
>NA|TRBJ2-1|TRBV7-8|many
TGTGCCAGCAGCTTAGCTCGGGGTAGCGACAATGAGCAGTTCTTC
CASSLARGSDNEQFF
>NA|TRBJ2-1|TRBV20-1|many
TGCAGTGCTAGAGGAGCAACGCCTTCCTACAATGAGCAGTTCTTC
CSARGATPSYNEQFF
>TRBD2|TRBJ2-7|TRBV7-2|many
TGTGCCAGCAGCCCCGGGGGGGGCCGAAGGGAGCAGTACTTC
CASSPGGGRREQYF
>NA|TRBJ2-2|TRBV7-8|many
TGTGCCAGCAGCCCAATAACCGGGGAGCTGTTTTTT
CASSPITGELFF
>NA|TRBJ1-2|TRBV3-1|NA
TGTGCCGGCAGCCAAGATGAGGGCGGAAGAGGTGGTGGCTACACCTTC
CAGSQDEGGRGGGYTF
>NA|TRBJ1-2|TRBV9|NA
TGTGCTCGCGTGGTCGGGGGTTGGAACTATGGCTACACCTTC
CARVVGGWNYGYTF
>TRBD1|TRBJ1-5|TRBV12-3/TRBV12-4|NA
TGCGCCAGCGGTTTATATGTCATCGGACAGGGAAACAGCAATCAGCCCCAGCATTTT
CASGLYVIGQGNSNQPQHF
>NA|TRBJ2-2|TRBV2|many
TGTGCCAGCAGTGAGGTCAGGGTAACCGGGGAGCTGTTTTTT
CASSEVRVTGELFF
>TRBD1|TRBJ1-5|TRBV19|many
TGTGCCAGTAGTATAGTTTTGGGACAGAATCAGCCCCAGCATTTT
CASSIVLGQNQPQHF
>NA|TRBJ1-5|TRBV12-3/TRBV12-4|few
TGTGCCAGCACCCCACAGGGCAATCAGCCCCAGCATTTT
CASTPQGNQPQHF
>TRBD1|TRBJ2-7|TRBV10-3|many
TGTGCCATGACGAGGGGGCTCAACACCTACGAGCAGTACTTC
CAMTRGLNTYEQYF
>NA|TRBJ1-5|TRBV29-1|many
TGCAGCGTTGAGGTAGGGGCAGGCAATCAGCCCCAGCATTTT
CSVEVGAGNQPQHF
>TRBD2|TRBJ2-7|TRBV24-1|NA
TGTGCCACCAGTGATACTAGCGGGAGTATCTACGAGCAGTACTTC
CATSDTSGSIYEQYF
>NA|TRBJ1-2|TRBV25-1|many
TGTGCCAGCAGTGTACGAACAGGGAACTATGGCTACACCTTC
CASSVRTGNYGYTF
>TRBD1|TRBJ1-2|TRBV6-1|many
TGTGCCAGCAGTCCCGACCGACAGGGTAGCTATGGCTACACCTTC
CASSPDRQGSYGYTF
>NA|TRBJ1-2|TRBV2|many
TGTGCCAGCAGTAAAGGTCAGGGGCGAAACTATGGCTACACCTTC
CASSKGQGRNYGYTF
>NA|TRBJ1-5|TRBV12-3/TRBV12-4|many
TGTGCCAGCAGTTTTAGTCAGGACCAGCCCCAGCATTTT
CASSFSQDQPQHF
>TRBD2|TRBJ2-1|TRBV5-1|NA
TGCGCCAGCAGCTTGGCGGCGGGGGGCCACAATGAGCAGTTCTTC
CASSLAAGGHNEQFF
>TRBD1|TRBJ2-7|TRBV24-1|NA
TGTGCCACCAGTGATCCCGGACAGGGCCCCTACGAGCAGTACTTC
CATSDPGQGPYEQYF
>NA|TRBJ2-3|TRBV25-1|NA
TGTGCCACCAGTGATCAATCACGTACGCAGTATTTT
CATSDQSRTQYF
>NA|TRBJ2-2|TRBV2|NA
TGTGCCAGCAGGTTTAACACCGGGGAGCTGTTTTTT
CASRFNTGELFF
>NA|TRBJ2-7|TRBV14|many
TGTGCCAGCAGCCAAATCGGCCTCTCCTACGAGCAGTACTTC
CASSQIGLSYEQYF
>NA|TRBJ1-5|TRBV4-1|few
TGCGCCAGCAGCCAATGGCCGGAGGGGCTGTTGGACAATCAGCCCCAGCATTTT
CASSQWPEGLLDNQPQHF
>NA|TRBJ1-5|TRBV20-1|NA
TGCGGTGCCACGCCAGCGGGGGGGGCAGATACGCAGCATTTT
CGATPAGGADTQHF
>NA|TRBJ2-7|TRBV29-1|medium-sized
TGCAGCGTTGCCAGCGGGCTTCTTTCCGAGCAGTACTTC
CSVASGLLSEQYF
>TRBD2|TRBJ2-2|TRBV11-2|NA
TGTGCCAGCAGAAAAGGACTAGCGGTAAACACCGGGGAGCTGTTTTTT
CASRKGLAVNTGELFF